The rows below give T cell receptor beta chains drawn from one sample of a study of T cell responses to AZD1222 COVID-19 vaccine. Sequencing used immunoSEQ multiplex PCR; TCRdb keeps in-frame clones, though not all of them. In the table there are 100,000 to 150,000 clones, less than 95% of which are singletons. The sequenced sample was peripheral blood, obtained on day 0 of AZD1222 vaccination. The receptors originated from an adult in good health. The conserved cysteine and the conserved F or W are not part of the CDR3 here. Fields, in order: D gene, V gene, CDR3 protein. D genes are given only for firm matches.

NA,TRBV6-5,ASRLQGDVSPLH
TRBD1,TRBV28,ASSSISGQGPYGYT
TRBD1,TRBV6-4,ASSPGTGGRGYT
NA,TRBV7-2,ASSLLQSTGELF
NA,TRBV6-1,ASSEAGGQPQH
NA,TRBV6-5,ASSYSFVGSPLH
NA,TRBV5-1,ASSLGGLSSYNEQF
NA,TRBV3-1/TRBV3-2,ASSQALSPLH
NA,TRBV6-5,ASSHRPDAADTQY
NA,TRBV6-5,ASISSTTGYT
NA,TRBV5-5,ASSLDWTPRRGYNEQF
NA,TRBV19,ASTTGVPYNEQF
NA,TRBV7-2,ASSVNRDFGPPLH
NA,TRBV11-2,ASSLDRASGGYT
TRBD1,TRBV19,ASSRGGADTEAF
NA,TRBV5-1,ASSFGGPHQPQH
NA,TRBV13,ASSLTGREQY
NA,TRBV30,AWTGANTGELF
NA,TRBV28,ASSHRVETQY
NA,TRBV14,ASSHRGVNTEAF
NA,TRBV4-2,ASSQDSGQPQH
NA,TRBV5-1,ASSFEPFGTDTQY
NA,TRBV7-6,ASSPTAGPQPQH
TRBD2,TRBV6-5,ASRPGLADKEY
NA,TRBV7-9,ASSPRATEAF
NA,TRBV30,AVGLRRAGELF
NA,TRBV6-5,ASGPGVGEQF
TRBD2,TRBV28,ASSSLAGGTSYEQY
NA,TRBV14,ASSQERGSSYNSPLH
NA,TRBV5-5,ASSLVGLEQY
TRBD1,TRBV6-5,ASNRGINTEAF
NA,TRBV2,ASSEGGYNEKLF
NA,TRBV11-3,ASSGAGYNEQF
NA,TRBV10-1,ASSESGARGDEQF
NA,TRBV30,AWARVGTEAF
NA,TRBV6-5,ASSYSRSSGANVLT
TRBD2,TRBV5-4,ASSLATGLAGGWTGELF
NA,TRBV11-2,ASRPRMQGSYEQY
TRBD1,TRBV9,ASSGTGPVSGANVLT
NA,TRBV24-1,ATSDPWGGAYGYT
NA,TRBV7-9,ASSSPGVHYGYT
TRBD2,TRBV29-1,SVGLAGAETQY
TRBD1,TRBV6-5,ASKETGGSDTIY
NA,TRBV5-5,ASSLREKLF
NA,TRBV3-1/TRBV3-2,ASSQVSGVLV
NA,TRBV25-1,ASSEGQNYGYT
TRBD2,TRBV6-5,ASSYATSGFYEQY
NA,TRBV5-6,ASSLQGYHTEAF
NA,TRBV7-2,ASSLGGNTGELF
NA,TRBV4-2,ASSQDRTSYNEQF
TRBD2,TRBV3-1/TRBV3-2,ASSQGLGTSGEQY
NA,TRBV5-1,ASALSSADTQY
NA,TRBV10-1,ASSRNTGELF
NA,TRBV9,ASSVGAGKDGNTIY